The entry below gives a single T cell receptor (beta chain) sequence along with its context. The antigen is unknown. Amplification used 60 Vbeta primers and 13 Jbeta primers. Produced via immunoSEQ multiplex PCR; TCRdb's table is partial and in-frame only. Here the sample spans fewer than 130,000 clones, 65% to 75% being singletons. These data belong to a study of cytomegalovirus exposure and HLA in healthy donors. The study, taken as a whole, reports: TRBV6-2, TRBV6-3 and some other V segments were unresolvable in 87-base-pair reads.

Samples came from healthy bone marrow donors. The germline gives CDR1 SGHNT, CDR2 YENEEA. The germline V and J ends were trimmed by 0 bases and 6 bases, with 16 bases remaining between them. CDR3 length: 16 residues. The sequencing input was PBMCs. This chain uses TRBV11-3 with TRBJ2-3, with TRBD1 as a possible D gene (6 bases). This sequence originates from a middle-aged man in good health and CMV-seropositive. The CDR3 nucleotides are TGTGCCAGCAGCTTAGATCGAGGAAGGGGGAGTGATACGCAGTATTTT. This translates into CASSLDRGRGSDTQYF. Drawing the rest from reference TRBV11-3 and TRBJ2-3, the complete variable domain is EAGVVQSPRYKIIEKKQPVAFWCNPISGHNTLYWYLQNLGQGPELLIRYENEEAVDDSQLPKDRFSAERLKGVDSTLKIQPAELGDSAVYLCASSLDRGRGSDTQYFGPGTRLTVL.